This TCR beta chain was sequenced during a study of cytomegalovirus exposure and HLA in healthy donors. Study background: An early release of data contained 70 million to 95 million unique TCRs, which came from HLA-typed donors.

As concerns this clone: The antigen is undetermined.

Overall study findings and caveats: Reportedly, a later analysis found an Asian-associated ancestry cluster had fewer N-insertions than the approximately 670-donor mean. Cytomegalovirus status was reportedly diagnosed by the classifier with high sensitivity and specificity. Donor immune exposure was known only as CMV serostatus.

The CDR3 spans 15 residues. Germline V lookup: CDR1 WNHNN, CDR2 SYGVQD (reference sequence). V was clipped by 4 bases and J by 0 bases; unmatched bases: 2. The PCR ran on 60 Vbeta and 13 Jbeta primers. Assay: immunoSEQ multiplex PCR; the TCRdb copy retains only in-frame clones and omits some. This table has 95,000 to 100,000 clones, roughly three quarters appearing once. The chain combines TRBV10-1 with TRBJ2-1; 8 bases fit TRBD1. Sequencing was carried out using PBMCs. The receptor was derived from a female donor in good health and CMV-seronegative. The CDR3 coding sequence is TGCGCCAGCAGTGGACAGGGGATCTCCTACAATGAGCAGTTCTTC. Protein sequence: CASSGQGISYNEQFF.